Included here is one T cell receptor beta chain sequence, with context. Per the germline V gene, CDR1 is MDHEN and CDR2 is SYDVKM. The V end lost 3 bases, the J end lost 5 bases, and 14 bases lay between the germline ends. This CDR3 is built from 14 residues. Generated by immunoSEQ multiplex PCR, the TCRdb table keeps only in-frame clones and is missing some. The sample lists approximately 50,000 clones, 92% occurring once. The record originates from a study of T cell changes during pregnancy in multiple sclerosis. The V and J genes are TRBV28 and TRBJ2-7; D may be TRBD2 (5 bases). The source is a female donor with multiple sclerosis, enrolled in a pregnancy study. The sample in question was CD4+ T cells from peripheral blood mononuclear cells, obtained in the third trimester of pregnancy. The CDR3, as DNA: TGTGCCAGCAGTTTGCTCAAGGGTAGCGACGAGCAGTACTTC. The encoded protein is CASSLLKGSDEQYF.